This is a list of T cell receptor beta chains from one sample in a study of siplizumab effects on memory and regulatory T cells. TCRdb keeps only in-frame clones here, not all; method: immunoSEQ multiplex PCR. In the table there are 80,000 to 130,000 clones, less than 95% of which are singletons. Sequencing used Tregs sorted from blood. All receptors come from a human donor in good health. Both conserved end residues are trimmed from each CDR3.

TRBJ1-5 TRBV18 ASSPFSNQPQH
TRBJ2-5 TRBV7-9 ASSPLGDGPKETQY
TRBJ2-5 TRBV19 ASSRQGLQETQY
TRBJ1-3 TRBV20-1 SARQGNTIY
TRBJ2-7 TRBV5-1 ASGRTGERNEQY
TRBJ1-1 TRBV6-5 ASTVTRLNTEAF
TRBJ2-4 TRBV28 ASSPNLAGRAMWNIQY
TRBJ2-3 TRBV7-8 ASSKRQFLAGESDTQY
TRBJ1-5 TRBV6-5 ASSFLGGQPQH
TRBJ2-2 TRBV30 AWRGRNLPTGELF
TRBJ2-7 TRBV11-2 ASSLSVRGSDEQY
TRBJ1-5 TRBV18 ASSRDSNQPQH
TRBJ2-2 TRBV5-6 ASRRQGNTGELF
TRBJ2-4 TRBV7-2 ASSLGLAGNIQY
TRBJ2-7 TRBV5-6 ASSSRGYYEQY
TRBJ2-2 TRBV11-2 ASSFSSTTGELF
TRBJ1-3 TRBV6-5 ASAGVNGNTIY
TRBJ2-3 TRBV15 ATSRDQGGGRTDTQY
TRBJ1-2 TRBV5-1 ASSLEGGTLSGYT
TRBJ2-7 TRBV11-2 ASSFSIRQDNYEQY
TRBJ1-2 TRBV7-8 ASSLVRGDRSNYGYT
TRBJ1-1 TRBV6-6 ASFRAGNTEAF
TRBJ2-2 TRBV30 AWSTSSTGELF
TRBJ2-7 TRBV27 ASSLRQESYEQY
TRBJ2-1 TRBV19 ASSIAGTSGSYNEQF
TRBJ2-2 TRBV6-4 ASSVERAQEDICGELF
TRBJ2-1 TRBV13 ASSSYSGSYNEQF
TRBJ2-1 TRBV10-3 AIRAGGGYYNEQF
TRBJ2-7 TRBV5-1 ASRVGISYEQY
TRBJ2-5 TRBV20-1 SARWETQY
TRBJ1-2 TRBV5-1 ASSKATRYGYT
TRBJ1-4 TRBV5-1 ASSLGEPRFGELF
TRBJ1-1 TRBV7-6 ASSLLEGVAF
TRBJ2-7 TRBV6-5 ASSSAGLYEQY
TRBJ2-7 TRBV9 ASSVVGQGNHEQY
TRBJ1-4 TRBV19 ASETAYEEKLF
TRBJ2-1 TRBV20-1 SVLRVNEQF
TRBJ2-1 TRBV10-2 ASSEGGPQF
TRBJ2-1 TRBV11-3 ASSLDPVGGEQF
TRBJ2-3 TRBV20-1 SARYVDTQY
TRBJ1-4 TRBV12-5 ASGLKDRGQLF
TRBJ2-3 TRBV7-3 ASGRGADTQY
TRBJ2-1 TRBV5-1 ASSLIGAYNEQF
TRBJ2-1 TRBV11-2 ASSLRVAGSYNEQF
TRBJ2-3 TRBV11-3 ASSSQGGDTQY
TRBJ2-6 TRBV6-4 ASSLGTRQSRANVLT
TRBJ1-2 TRBV6-1 ASRATGGSYGYT
TRBJ1-1 TRBV11-2 ASSLVQGANTEAF
TRBJ2-1 TRBV5-1 ASSSHSPFQILYNEQF
TRBJ1-2 TRBV27 ASSLFTGGAYGYT